What follows are 24 T cell receptor beta chains derived from one specimen sequenced in a study of blood T cell repertoires in COVID-19. TCRdb's copy holds only in-frame clones and misses some; the assay was immunoSEQ multiplex PCR. Counted here are 20,000 or so clones, 85% to 90% occurring once; the ten biggest clones make up around 10%. Sequenced input: peripheral blood. All receptors come from a human donor in a cohort sampled during active COVID-19.

V and J are TRBV5-5 and TRBJ1-5; 7 bases align to TRBD1. This CDR3 is built from 17 residues. The germline V gene encodes CDR1 SGHKS and CDR2 YYEKEE (reference sequence). With V trimmed by 0 bases and J by 2 bases, 8 bases remained unmatched. CDR3 bases: TGTGCCAGCAGCTTGGAAGCTGGGACAGCGGGCAATCAGCCCCAGCATTTT. It specifies CASSLEAGTAGNQPQHF.

This clone came up a few times. The V gene is TRBV23-1, the J gene TRBJ1-5; 8 nucleotides agree with TRBD1. TRBV23-1 is annotated as an ORF whose role is uncertain. J lost 5 bases, V lost 2 bases, and 2 bases had no gene match. This CDR3 comprises 14 residues. The CDR3 loop is CASSQPTGDQPQHF. Here the CDR3 DNA reads TGCGCCAGCAGTCAACCGACAGGGGATCAGCCCCAGCATTTT.

V and J are TRBV25-1 and TRBJ2-7; no clear D gene. Germline V CDR1 and CDR2: MGHDK, SYGVNS. The CDR3 is made up of 12 amino acids. V was clipped by 5 bases and J by 4 bases, with 9 bases between them. CDR3 sequence (DNA): TGTGCCAGCAGTATCAGATTTTACGAGCAGTACTTC. Amino acids: CASSIRFYEQYF.

The V gene is TRBV11-2, the J gene TRBJ1-1, with 8 bases fitting TRBD1. The germline CDR1 and CDR2 sequences are SGHAT and FQNNGV. Trimming at V came to 3 bases and at J to 5 bases, leaving 8 bases not matched to a gene. The CDR3 consists of 15 residues. This chain's CDR3 is CASSFDRGVGTEAFF. The CDR3 bases are TGTGCCAGCAGCTTCGACAGGGGAGTCGGGACTGAAGCTTTCTTT.

This chain uses TRBV3-1 (or the pseudogene TRBV3-2) with TRBJ1-1; no clear D gene. Looked up from germline, CDR1 is LGHDT and CDR2 is YNNKEL (reference sequence). This CDR3 is 11 amino acids long. The germline V and J ends were trimmed by 3 bases and 11 bases, with 10 bases remaining between them. The CDR3 region is CASSQRESAFF. In DNA, the CDR3 is TGTGCCAGCAGCCAGCGGGAGTCGGCTTTCTTT.

The sample holds a few counts of this clone. This chain joins TRBV12-5 and TRBJ2-5, with 12 bases aligning to TRBD2. Germline V lookup: CDR1 LGHNT, CDR2 FRNRAP. This CDR3 spans 15 amino acids. Unmatched junction bases numbered 9, after V lost 6 bases and J lost 7 bases. The DNA of the CDR3 is TGTGCTAGTGGCCTAGCGGGGGGGCGCATAGGGACCCAGTACTTC. Amino acid sequence: CASGLAGGRIGTQYF. Full variable domain (rest looked up from reference TRBV12-5 and TRBJ2-5): DARVTQTPRHKVTEMGQEVTMRCQPILGHNTVFWYRQTMMQGLELLAYFRNRAPLDDSGMPKDRFSAEMPDATLATLKIQPSEPRDSAVYFCASGLAGGRIGTQYFGPGTRLLVL.

This sequence joins TRBV30 and TRBJ1-6; 10 bases map to TRBD1. After removal of 4 bases from V and 11 bases from J, the junction contained 11 bases not matched to a gene. Germline V gene sequence: CDR1 GTSNPN, CDR2 SVGIG (reference sequence). This CDR3 is 15 amino acids long. In nucleotides, the CDR3 is TGTGCCTGGAACCCCGGAGGGACAGGGGTCACACCCCTCCACTTT. Translated, it gives CAWNPGGTGVTPLHF.

V is TRBV2 and J is TRBJ1-1; no definite D call. Deletions cut 4 bases from V and 5 bases from J, with 5 bases between. Germline CDR1 SNHLY, CDR2 FYNNEI. CDR3 length: 11 residues. CDR3 residues: CASSVSTEAFF. The CDR3 DNA is TGTGCCAGCAGTGTGTCAACTGAAGCTTTCTTT.

This sequence joins TRBV30 and TRBJ1-2; TRBD1 might be the D (5 bases). The CDR3 runs to 14 residues. V was shortened by 1 base and J by 5 bases, with 14 bases between the two germline ends. CDR1 and CDR2 from the germline V gene are GTSNPN and SVGIG (reference sequence). CDR3 residues: CAWSEWRGYYGYTF. The CDR3 DNA sequence: TGTGCCTGGAGTGAATGGAGGGGCTATTATGGCTACACCTTC.

The J gene is TRBJ2-5, the V gene TRBV15; TRBD2 matches 8 bases. The CDR3 contains 15 residues. Germline lookup yields CDR1 LNHNV and CDR2 YYDKDF (reference sequence). Trimming removed 0 bases from V and 5 bases from J; junction bases left unmatched: 5. In DNA form, the CDR3 reads TGTGCCACCAGCAGAGATCGGGGGGGCTGGGAGACCCAGTACTTC. Translated: CATSRDRGGWETQYF.

CDR3 amino acids: CASSLKETQYF. The CDR3 DNA sequence: TGTGCCAGCAGTCTAAAAGAGACCCAGTACTTC. The V and J genes are TRBV2 and TRBJ2-5; D not certain. This CDR3 is 11 amino acids long. The V gene lost 5 bases and the J gene lost 3 bases, with 4 bases spanning the gap. Germline V gene lookup returns CDR1 SNHLY and CDR2 FYNNEI.

This sequence joins TRBV16 and TRBJ2-7, with a possible D match to TRBD2 (5 bases). Germline V gene lookup returns CDR1 KGHSY and CDR2 FQNENV. V was pared by 8 bases and J by 1 base, with 6 bases between. This CDR3 spans 11 amino acids. The CDR3 DNA reads as TGTGCCAGCCGGGGATCCTACGAGCAGTACTTC. Protein: CASRGSYEQYF.

The chain is built from TRBV4-1 and TRBJ2-5, with unresolved D. Germline V gives CDR1 MGHRA, CDR2 YSYEKL. V shed 0 bases and J shed 4 bases, with 9 bases lying between them. This CDR3 has 14 amino acids. The CDR3 DNA sequence: TGCGCCAGCAGCCAAGATGAGGCTGTAGAGACCCAGTACTTC. Its translation: CASSQDEAVETQYF.

The chain uses TRBV16 and TRBJ2-7, with 10 bases aligning to TRBD1. V was clipped by 7 bases and J by 1 base; unmatched bases: 4. Germline lookup yields CDR1 KGHSY and CDR2 FQNENV. The CDR3 runs 14 residues. The CDR3 nucleotides read TGTGCCAGCATCTGGGACAGGGGATCCTACGAGCAGTACTTC. This gives the protein CASIWDRGSYEQYF.

The chain uses TRBV9 and TRBJ2-3, with 11 bases lining up with TRBD2. V shed 0 bases and J 0 bases; nucleotides not matched to a gene: 6. Germline CDR1 and CDR2: SGDLS and YYNGEE. CDR3 length equals 18 residues. CDR3 DNA: TGTGCCAGCAGCGTAGCTAGCGGGGGGATCGCTAGCACAGATACGCAGTATTTT. Its protein is CASSVASGGIASTDTQYF.

This sequence joins TRBV15 and TRBJ1-3; D might be TRBD1 (6 bases). Per the germline V gene, CDR1 is LNHNV and CDR2 is YYDKDF (reference sequence). This CDR3 is 17 amino acids long. V was clipped by 4 bases and J by 0 bases, with 16 bases between them. CDR3 amino acids: CATSNRDKAFSGNTIYF. The CDR3 nucleotides read TGTGCCACCAGCAACCGGGACAAGGCTTTCTCTGGAAACACCATATATTTT.

The genes are TRBV19 and TRBJ2-1; 9 positions match TRBD2. This CDR3 is built from 15 residues. The J segment lost 4 bases and the V segment lost 6 bases, leaving 7 bases of the junction unmatched. Germline CDR1 LNHDA, CDR2 SQIVND (reference sequence). The CDR3 loop reads CASRGWTSDYNEQFF. Written as DNA, the CDR3 is TGTGCCAGTAGGGGATGGACTAGCGATTACAATGAGCAGTTCTTC.

The rearrangement links TRBV27 to TRBJ2-7, with TRBD1 matching 9 bases. CDR1 and CDR2 from the germline V gene are MNHEY and SMNVEV (reference sequence). Trimming at V came to 5 bases and at J to 3 bases, leaving 5 bases not matched to a gene. The CDR3 is made up of 14 amino acids. For the CDR3, the DNA is TGTGCCAGCAGTCTGGGACAGGGAAGCTACGAGCAGTACTTC. It specifies CASSLGQGSYEQYF.

This clone was detected a few times. The V call is TRBV11-2, the J call TRBJ1-3; D not resolved. CDR3 length: 14 amino acids. CDR1 is SGHAT, CDR2 FQNNGV, per germline. The V and J ends lost 3 bases and 0 bases respectively, with 6 bases between them. CDR3 in amino acids: CASSLHISGNTIYF. The DNA of the CDR3 is TGTGCCAGCAGCTTGCACATCTCTGGAAACACCATATATTTT.

This chain connects TRBV7-9 to TRBJ1-3; D unclear. The CDR3 extends over 15 amino acids. Trimming cost V 5 bases and J 2 bases, with 13 bases left between them. The germline V gene has CDR1 SEHNR and CDR2 FQNEAQ (reference sequence). The CDR3 bases are TGTGCCAGCAGCCCAATGGCGGGTCCTGGAAACACCATATATTTT. It codes for CASSPMAGPGNTIYF.

The gene calls are TRBV7-2 and TRBJ1-3, with D unclear. The germline V gene encodes CDR1 SGHTA and CDR2 FQGNSA. The CDR3 is 13 amino acids. The V gene lost 3 bases and the J gene lost 3 bases, with 6 bases spanning the gap. The CDR3 coding sequence is TGTGCCAGCAGCTTGGACTTTGGAAACACCATATATTTT. Protein sequence: CASSLDFGNTIYF.

The chain is built from TRBV29-1 and TRBJ1-2; the D is unclear. Germline lookup yields CDR1 SQVTM and CDR2 ANQGSEA. This CDR3 contains 11 residues. V lost 7 bases and J lost 8, with 14 bases in between. CDR3 region: CSGLYMEGYTF. Written as DNA, the CDR3 is TGCAGCGGCCTGTACATGGAGGGCTACACCTTC.

This chain uses TRBV6-6 with TRBJ2-3; weak D call: TRBD2 (5 bases). This CDR3 is built from 14 residues. Trimming took 4 bases from V and 1 from J, leaving 9 bases between them. Germline V CDR1 and CDR2: MNHNY, SVGAGI (reference sequence). CDR3 DNA: TGTGCCAGCAGTTCGAGGGTTGGCACAGATACGCAGTATTTT. As protein: CASSSRVGTDTQYF.

V and J are TRBV10-1 and TRBJ2-1; D may be TRBD1 (6 bases). The V gene lost 5 bases and the J gene lost 0 bases, with 8 bases spanning the gap. The CDR3 sequence is 14 residues long. CDR1 is WNHNN and CDR2 is SYGVQD in the germline V gene (reference sequence). CDR3 loop: CASSSGDSYNEQFF. The CDR3 DNA is TGCGCCAGCAGTTCAGGGGACTCCTACAATGAGCAGTTCTTC.